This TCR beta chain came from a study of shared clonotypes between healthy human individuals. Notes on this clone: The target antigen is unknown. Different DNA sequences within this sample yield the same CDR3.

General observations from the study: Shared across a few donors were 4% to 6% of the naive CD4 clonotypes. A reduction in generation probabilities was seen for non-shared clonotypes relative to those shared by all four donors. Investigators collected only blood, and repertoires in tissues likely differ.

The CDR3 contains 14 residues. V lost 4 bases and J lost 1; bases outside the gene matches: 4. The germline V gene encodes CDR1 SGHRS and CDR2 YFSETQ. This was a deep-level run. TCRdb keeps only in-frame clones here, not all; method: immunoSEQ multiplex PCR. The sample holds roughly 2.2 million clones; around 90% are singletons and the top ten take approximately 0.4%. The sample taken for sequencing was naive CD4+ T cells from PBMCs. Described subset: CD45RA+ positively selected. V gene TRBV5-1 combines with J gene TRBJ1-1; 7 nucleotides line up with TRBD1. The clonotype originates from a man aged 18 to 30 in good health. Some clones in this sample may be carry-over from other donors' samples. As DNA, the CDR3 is TGCGCCAGCAGCCGGGACAGCCAGAACACTGAAGCTTTCTTT. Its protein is CASSRDSQNTEAFF.